The clone carrying this TCR beta chain has at least ten counts. The antigen is not known. The data were taken from a study of regulatory T cells in long-lasting Graves disease. General study points: Results may be inaccurate due to the small sample size.

Germline loops: CDR1 KGHSH, CDR2 LQKENI. The CDR3 sequence is 13 residues long. V was trimmed by 3 bases and J by 4 bases, leaving 9 bases between them. Sample time point: newly diagnosed GD, antithyroid drugs for less than 3 months. Scientists built the TCR library using RNA that was extracted from PBMCs. Combining iRepertoire HTBI primers with Arm-PCR of CDR3 regions, the authors built TCR beta libraries. TCRdb fed the multiplex PCR reads into MiXCR, producing one record per CDR3 protein. The top ten hold about 32% of the sample, which has 350,000 to 450,000 distinct CDR3 sequences, 16% seen once. These sequences were also reported in another study, on T cells in Graves' hyperthyroidism and ophthalmopathy. That work contributes: In the first-round RT-PCR of the TCR CDR3, the HTBI primer set was used.

This TCR was sampled from a man between 35 and 55 years old with Graves disease. The chain uses TRBV18 and TRBJ1-2; D might be TRBD1 (6 bases). Sequenced material: peripheral blood mononuclear cells (PBMCs), taken at new diagnosis, from a patient treated with antithyroid drugs. CDR3 protein: CASSPTGLYGYTF. CDR3 DNA sequence: TGTGCCAGCTCACCGACAGGCCTCTATGGCTACACCTTC. Full variable domain (missing parts from reference TRBV18 and TRBJ1-2): NAGVMQNPRHLVRRRGQEARLRCSPMKGHSHVYWYRQLPEEGLKFMVYLQKENIIDESGMPKERFSAEFPKEGPSILRIQQVVRGDSAAYFCASSPTGLYGYTFGSGTRLTVV.